These 26 T cell receptor beta chains came from one sample sequenced in a study of blood T cell repertoires in COVID-19. Only in-frame clones appear in the TCRdb table, and some are missing; sequencing was by immunoSEQ multiplex PCR. The sample yields roughly 320,000 clones, about 90% seen once. Sequencing was performed on peripheral blood. The receptors were sampled from a woman aged 50 to 65 with COVID-19, enrolled during active disease.

This chain connects TRBV6-5 to TRBJ2-7; D is unresolved. CDR1 is MNHEY, CDR2 SVGAGI, per germline. Deletions cut 1 base from V and 1 base from J, with 8 bases between. This CDR3 spans 14 amino acids. The CDR3 DNA reads TGTGCCAGCAGTTACTGGTCCAGTTCCTACGAGCAGTACTTC. It encodes CASSYWSSSYEQYF.

The CDR3 DNA follows: TGTGCCTGGGCAGGGGCGGGACAGCGAAATAACTATGGCTACACCTTC. Encoded protein: CAWAGAGQRNNYGYTF. The rearrangement joins TRBV30 to TRBJ1-2, with 7 bases matching TRBD1. Losses at the gene ends were 5 bases for V and 1 base for J; bases not matched to a gene: 13. There are 16 residues in the CDR3. The germline V gene encodes CDR1 GTSNPN and CDR2 SVGIG (reference sequence).

This clone was found a few times. This chain uses TRBV6-5 with TRBJ2-7, with 10 bases lining up with TRBD2. CDR3 length: 14 residues. With 4 bases clipped from V and 5 bases from J, the junction kept 5 bases outside the gene matches. CDR1 is MNHEY and CDR2 is SVGAGI in the germline V gene. CDR3 residues: CASSSAGGPDEQYF. In DNA, the CDR3 is TGTGCCAGCAGTTCAGCGGGAGGGCCCGACGAGCAGTACTTC.

The rearrangement links TRBV19 to TRBJ2-7; no clear D gene. Germline lookup yields CDR1 LNHDA and CDR2 SQIVND (reference sequence). Trimming took 3 bases from V and 0 from J, leaving 15 bases between them. CDR3 size: 16 residues. The CDR3 protein is CASSMRLSGSSYEQYF. The CDR3 region has the DNA TGTGCCAGTAGTATGCGGTTGAGTGGCAGCTCCTACGAGCAGTACTTC.

The CDR3 protein is CASSLSVLNNSPLHF. The CDR3 bases are TGTGCCAGCAGCTTGAGTGTTTTGAATAATTCACCCCTCCACTTT. This chain uses TRBV7-2 with TRBJ1-6; D unresolved. The germline CDR1 and CDR2 sequences are SGHTA and FQGNSA. The V end was cut by 3 bases, the J end by 5 bases, with 11 bases between. CDR3 size: 15 residues.

This chain links TRBV11-2 with TRBJ1-1; D call uncertain. Trimming took off 1 base at V and 1 base at J, with 10 bases between the two ends. The CDR3 runs 15 residues. From germline, CDR1 is SGHAT and CDR2 FQNNGV. The CDR3 nucleotides are TGTGCCAGCAGCTTAGTCCCAGGAAGGAACACTGAAGCTTTCTTT. Its protein is CASSLVPGRNTEAFF.

A note on this clone: This sample also contains other DNA sequences that code for the same CDR3. The genes are TRBV18 and TRBJ2-2; unclear D gene. The CDR3 has 15 residues. The germline V gene has CDR1 KGHSH and CDR2 LQKENI. V was pared by 3 bases and J by 0 bases, with 8 bases between. The DNA for the CDR3 is TGTGCCAGCTCACCGGGCCAACCGAACACCGGGGAGCTGTTTTTT. Translating gives CASSPGQPNTGELFF.

This clone is a singleton in its sample. J is TRBJ2-7 and V is TRBV9, with 9 positions matching TRBD1. This CDR3 region has 17 residues. The V and J ends lost 0 bases and 2 bases, in that order; junction bases with no gene match: 9. CDR1 and CDR2 (germline): SGDLS, YYNGEE. The CDR3 bases are TGTGCCAGCAGCGTAGGACCCCCCGGACAGGGGCCCTACGAGCAGTACTTC. The encoded protein is CASSVGPPGQGPYEQYF.

This clone has just a few counts. This chain connects TRBV6-2 or TRBV6-3 to TRBJ1-5, with no clear D. V gave up 0 bases and J gave up 0 bases, with 6 bases separating them. Germline V gene sequence: CDR1 MNHEY, CDR2 SVGEGT. The CDR3 consists of 15 residues. Here the CDR3 DNA reads TGTGCCAGCAGTTACTCGACAACTAGCAATCAGCCCCAGCATTTT. Translating gives CASSYSTTSNQPQHF.

The V gene is TRBV20-1, the J gene TRBJ1-2; a possible D gene is TRBD1 (5 bases). In germline, CDR1 is DFQATT, CDR2 SNEGSKA (reference sequence). This CDR3 spans 11 amino acids. Trimming shortened V by 3 bases and J by 12 bases, and 14 bases separated the two germline ends. The CDR3 DNA reads TGCAGTGCTAGGGAGGGACCGATCCACACCTTC. Protein product: CSAREGPIHTF.

The chain employs TRBV12-5 and TRBJ1-2; tentatively, D is TRBD1 (6 bases). Trimming removed 4 bases at V and 6 bases at J, with 12 bases between. Per germline, CDR1 LGHNT and CDR2 FRNRAP. This CDR3 spans 13 amino acids. The CDR3: CASGSQGRDGYTF. DNA for the CDR3: TGTGCTAGTGGTTCCCAGGGGAGGGATGGCTACACCTTC.

This clone was seen only once. Written as DNA, the CDR3 is TGTGCCAGCAGAATACAGGGGGATAACTATGGCTACACCTTC. Protein product: CASRIQGDNYGYTF. The V and J genes are TRBV7-9 and TRBJ1-2; TRBD1 matches at 8 bases. The germline gives CDR1 SEHNR, CDR2 FQNEAQ (reference sequence). The V and J ends lost 6 bases and 1 base, in that order; junction bases with no gene match: 4. This CDR3 has 14 residues.

The rearrangement uses TRBV6-5 and TRBJ1-4; the D is unclear. In germline, CDR1 is MNHEY, CDR2 SVGAGI. The V and J ends lost 11 bases and 5 bases respectively, with 15 bases between them. There are 13 residues in the CDR3. CDR3 nucleotides: TGTGCCTCCGGAGGCCGGCTAAATGAAAAACTGTTTTTT. The encoded protein is CASGGRLNEKLFF.

The rearrangement links TRBV15 to TRBJ1-5; the D is unclear. Between the trimmed V and J ends, which lost 3 bases and 2 bases, there was a span of 11 bases. Germline-derived CDR1 and CDR2 are LNHNV and YYDKDF (reference sequence). This CDR3 has 15 residues. The CDR3 protein is CATSSQQSRNQPQHF. DNA for the CDR3: TGTGCCACCAGCAGTCAACAGTCCCGCAATCAGCCCCAGCATTTT.

J is TRBJ1-2 and V is TRBV4-3; no definite D call. Germline values: CDR1 LGHNA, CDR2 YSLEER. The CDR3 spans 13 residues. V shed 5 bases and J shed 3 bases, with 10 bases lying between them. This chain's CDR3 is CASSSDNYYGYTF. CDR3 coding DNA: TGCGCCAGCAGCTCTGACAACTACTATGGCTACACCTTC.

V usage is TRBV11-2 and J usage is TRBJ2-1; the match to TRBD1 covers 8 bases. The CDR3 is made up of 13 amino acids. Germline values: CDR1 SGHAT, CDR2 FQNNGV. V dropped 5 bases and J dropped 6; count of bases not matched to a gene: 3. The CDR3 spells CASSTTGGNEQFF. Here the CDR3 DNA reads TGTGCCAGCAGCACAACAGGGGGCAATGAGCAGTTCTTC.

Here the CDR3 DNA reads TGTGCCACCAGAGGCGAGGTGGACACTGAAGCTTTCTTT. Translated, it gives CATRGEVDTEAFF. The V gene is TRBV24-1, the J gene TRBJ1-1; no reliable D call. Germline-derived CDR1 and CDR2 are KGHDR and SFDVKD. CDR3 length: 13 residues. V was pared by 7 bases and J by 3 bases, with 11 bases between.

The genes are TRBV7-2 and TRBJ2-7; 9 bases match TRBD2. CDR1 is SGHTA and CDR2 is FQGNSA in the germline V gene. Trimming took 5 bases from V and 6 from J; bases not matched to a gene: 17. This CDR3 has 17 residues. CDR3 amino acids: CASSLEGWGGRASEQYF. The DNA for the CDR3 is TGTGCCAGCAGCCTAGAAGGTTGGGGCGGGAGGGCCTCCGAGCAGTACTTC.

The chain joins TRBV15 to TRBJ2-7; 7 bases fit TRBD1. The CDR3 extends over 15 amino acids. V trimming: 3 bases; J trimming: 2 bases; junction bases outside the gene matches: 7. Germline CDR1 LNHNV, CDR2 YYDKDF (reference sequence). CDR3 in DNA: TGTGCCACCAGCAGGGACGACAGGGACACCTACGAGCAGTACTTC. It encodes CATSRDDRDTYEQYF.

This clone appeared once. The rearrangement uses TRBV6-5 and TRBJ1-1, with D possibly being TRBD1 (5 bases). The length of the CDR3 is 14 residues. Trimming cost V 6 bases and J 11 bases, with 22 bases left between them. CDR1 and CDR2 from the germline V gene are MNHEY and SVGAGI. CDR3 in amino acids: CASRQRDGRGDAFF. As DNA, the CDR3 is TGTGCCAGCAGGCAACGGGACGGGAGAGGTGACGCTTTCTTT.

The sample holds one count of this clone. As DNA, the CDR3 is TGTGCCAGTAGTATCGTCAGGGGGCTTAATCAGCCCCAGCATTTT. Its translation: CASSIVRGLNQPQHF. The rearrangement uses TRBV19 and TRBJ1-5; 8 bases line up with TRBD1. This CDR3 is 15 amino acids long. CDR1 and CDR2 from the germline V gene are LNHDA and SQIVND (reference sequence). The J segment lost 4 bases and the V segment lost 3 bases, leaving 5 bases of the junction unmatched.

The chain carries TRBV18 and TRBJ2-3, with 8 bases lining up with TRBD1. The CDR3 is 15 amino acids. Trimming took 4 bases from V and 6 from J; bases not matched to a gene: 9. Germline CDR1 KGHSH, CDR2 LQKENI. The CDR3 protein is CASSLLTGVEDTQYF. The CDR3 nucleotides read TGTGCCAGCTCACTACTGACAGGGGTGGAGGATACGCAGTATTTT.

The chain employs TRBV9 and TRBJ2-1; tentative D call: TRBD1 (6 bases). The length of the CDR3 is 15 residues. Germline CDR1 and CDR2: SGDLS and YYNGEE. The V end lost 2 bases, the J end lost 2 bases, and 11 bases lay between the germline ends. The CDR3 here is CASSVYRDPYNEQFF. The CDR3 DNA follows: TGTGCCAGCAGCGTTTACAGGGATCCCTACAATGAGCAGTTCTTC.

V and J are TRBV27 and TRBJ2-1, with 9 bases lining up with TRBD2. Germline loops: CDR1 MNHEY, CDR2 SMNVEV (reference sequence). The CDR3 has 17 residues. Unmatched junction bases numbered 12, after V lost 5 bases and J lost 4 bases. Here the CDR3 DNA reads TGTGCCAGCAGTAAGATAGCGGGAGTCACCCTGTACAATGAGCAGTTCTTC. Amino acids: CASSKIAGVTLYNEQFF.

This chain links TRBV29-1 with TRBJ1-2, with a possible D match to TRBD1 (6 bases). Germline lookup yields CDR1 SQVTM and CDR2 ANQGSEA. Trimming left V 3 bases short and J 8 bases short, with 13 bases between. The CDR3 runs to 12 residues. The CDR3 reads CSVDGTGLGYTF. The DNA for the CDR3 is TGCAGCGTTGATGGCACAGGGTTAGGCTACACCTTC.

V gene TRBV9 combines with J gene TRBJ2-1; no firm D call. Trimming took off 0 bases at V and 0 bases at J, with 10 bases between the two ends. CDR3 size: 16 residues. Germline assignment: CDR1 SGDLS and CDR2 YYNGEE. The CDR3 sequence is CASSVAPASSYNEQFF. The CDR3 DNA sequence: TGTGCCAGCAGCGTAGCTCCCGCGTCCTCCTACAATGAGCAGTTCTTC.